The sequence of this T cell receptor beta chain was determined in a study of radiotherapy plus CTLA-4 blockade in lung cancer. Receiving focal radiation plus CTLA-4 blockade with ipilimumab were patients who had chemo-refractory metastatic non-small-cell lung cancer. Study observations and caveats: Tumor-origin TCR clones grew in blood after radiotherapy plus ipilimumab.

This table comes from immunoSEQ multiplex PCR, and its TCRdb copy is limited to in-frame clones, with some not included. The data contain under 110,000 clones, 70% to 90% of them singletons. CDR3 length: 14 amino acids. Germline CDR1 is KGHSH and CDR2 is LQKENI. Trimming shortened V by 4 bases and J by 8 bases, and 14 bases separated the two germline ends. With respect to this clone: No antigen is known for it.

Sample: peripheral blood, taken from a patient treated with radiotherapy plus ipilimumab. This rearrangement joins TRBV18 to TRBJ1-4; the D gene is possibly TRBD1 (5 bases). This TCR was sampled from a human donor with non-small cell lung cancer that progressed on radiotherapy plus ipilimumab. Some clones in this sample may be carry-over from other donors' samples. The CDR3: CASSHGGAGEKLFF. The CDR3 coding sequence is TGTGCCAGCTCACATGGAGGGGCCGGAGAAAAACTGTTTTTT.